This is a list of T cell receptor beta chains from one sample in a study of shared clonotypes between healthy human individuals. Clones were sequenced by immunoSEQ multiplex PCR, and TCRdb holds only the in-frame ones, with some missing. The sample lists approximately 600,000 clones; approximately 95% were seen once. Sequencing was performed on naive CD8+ T cells sorted from blood. The receptors stem from a woman aged 30 to 39 in good health. The CDR3 runs from the conserved cysteine through the conserved F or W. The D gene is left open where the match is weak. The listing skips clone size in some rows; elsewhere it reads once, few, many or a size class.

abundance	v_gene	len	j_gene	d_gene	CDR3aa	CDR3nt
NA	TRBV16	15	TRBJ2-1	NA	CASTPNQPAGHEQFF	TGTGCCAGCACCCCTAACCAGCCAGCTGGCCATGAGCAGTTCTTC
few	TRBV19	15	TRBJ2-7	NA	CASSARRDSSYEQYF	TGTGCCAGTAGTGCGAGGAGGGATAGCTCCTACGAGCAGTACTTC
once	TRBV9	15	TRBJ2-1	NA	CASSVASEPYNEQFF	TGTGCCAGCAGCGTAGCTTCGGAGCCCTACAATGAGCAGTTCTTC
NA	TRBV6-4	15	TRBJ2-1	NA	CASSVFYGGHNEQFF	TGTGCCAGCAGTGTCTTCTACGGGGGCCACAATGAGCAGTTCTTC
NA	TRBV5-8	13	TRBJ1-2	NA	CASSSTGVYGYTF	TGTGCCAGCAGCTCGACCGGGGTCTATGGCTACACCTTC
NA	TRBV11-2	13	TRBJ2-3	NA	CASSPPVTDTQYF	TGTGCCAGCAGCCCCCCGGTGACAGATACGCAGTATTTT
NA	TRBV7-9	14	TRBJ1-1	TRBD1	CASSLRGRDTEAFF	TGTGCCAGCAGCTTAAGGGGGCGGGACACTGAAGCTTTCTTT
NA	TRBV9	14	TRBJ2-2	NA	CASSGTGYTGELFF	TGTGCCAGCAGCGGAACAGGGTACACCGGGGAGCTGTTTTTT
NA	TRBV4-1	16	TRBJ2-7	NA	CASSQDWEQGSYEQYF	TGCGCCAGCAGCCAAGATTGGGAACAGGGCTCCTACGAGCAGTACTTC
NA	TRBV13	12	TRBJ2-7	NA	CASSKDRYEQYF	TGTGCCAGCAGCAAAGACAGATACGAGCAGTACTTC
NA	TRBV29-1	15	TRBJ1-1	NA	CSVEASGALGTEAFF	TGCAGCGTTGAAGCGTCGGGGGCGCTGGGCACTGAAGCTTTCTTT
few	TRBV7-9	12	TRBJ1-1	NA	CASSLGVTEAFF	TGTGCCAGCAGCTTAGGGGTCACTGAAGCTTTCTTT
NA	TRBV10-2	16	TRBJ2-5	TRBD2	CASAPQSLAEQETQYF	TGCGCCAGCGCTCCCCAGTCACTAGCGGAACAAGAGACCCAGTACTTC
NA	TRBV11-1	14	TRBJ2-5	NA	CASSLVMAQETQYF	TGTGCCAGCAGCTTAGTAATGGCACAAGAGACCCAGTACTTC
NA	TRBV7-6	15	TRBJ1-2	NA	CASSLYPGLTYGYTF	TGTGCCAGCAGCTTATATCCCGGTCTGACTTATGGCTACACCTTC
NA	TRBV28	14	TRBJ2-3	NA	CASSLSGDTDTQYF	TGTGCCAGCAGTCTTAGCGGAGACACAGATACGCAGTATTTT
NA	TRBV27	15	TRBJ2-1	TRBD2	CASSLRLALGDEQFF	TGTGCCAGCAGTCTACGACTAGCTCTCGGAGATGAGCAGTTCTTC
NA	TRBV27	14	TRBJ2-7	NA	CASSITRDSYEQYF	TGTGCCAGCAGTATAACCAGGGATTCCTACGAGCAGTACTTC
few	TRBV27	11	TRBJ2-1	NA	CASRDYNEQFF	TGTGCCAGCAGGGACTACAATGAGCAGTTCTTC
NA	TRBV4-2	16	TRBJ2-7	TRBD2	CASSHSTSGIKNEQYF	TGTGCCAGCAGCCATTCGACTAGCGGGATAAAGAACGAGCAGTACTTC
NA	TRBV28	14	TRBJ2-7	TRBD1	CASSTTGGEYEQYF	TGTGCCAGCAGTACGACAGGGGGTGAGTACGAGCAGTACTTC
NA	TRBV5-6	11	TRBJ2-1	NA	CASSLSGEQFF	TGTGCCAGCAGCTTATCTGGTGAGCAGTTCTTC
NA	TRBV9	18	TRBJ2-1	TRBD2	CASSSPLILAGATREQFF	TGTGCCAGCAGCTCACCACTGATACTAGCGGGAGCCACACGAGAGCAGTTCTTC
NA	TRBV2	15	TRBJ2-2	NA	CASSEVERHTGELFF	TGTGCCAGCAGTGAAGTAGAGCGACACACCGGGGAGCTGTTTTTT
NA	TRBV6-5	14	TRBJ2-1	NA	CASSQGRSDNEQFF	TGTGCCAGCAGCCAGGGGCGGAGCGACAATGAGCAGTTCTTC
NA	TRBV10-1	15	TRBJ2-7	TRBD2	CASCHGTSGRREQYF	TGCGCCAGCTGTCACGGGACTAGCGGGAGAAGGGAGCAGTACTTC
once	TRBV7-9	14	TRBJ2-5	NA	CASSLDMEQETQYF	TGTGCCAGCAGCTTAGATATGGAGCAAGAGACCCAGTACTTC
NA	TRBV6-1	13	TRBJ1-5	NA	CASSLDRNQPQHF	TGTGCCAGCAGCCTTGACAGGAATCAGCCCCAGCATTTT
NA	TRBV13	16	TRBJ2-4	TRBD1	CASSGTTGAAKNIQYF	TGTGCCAGCAGCGGGACGACAGGGGCGGCCAAAAACATTCAGTACTTC
NA	TRBV5-4	16	TRBJ2-1	NA	CASSRLQRKSYNEQFF	TGTGCCAGCAGCCGACTACAGAGGAAATCCTACAATGAGCAGTTCTTC
NA	TRBV29-1	15	TRBJ2-3	NA	CSVEFPWVGEDTQYF	TGCAGCGTTGAGTTTCCGTGGGTTGGGGAGGATACGCAGTATTTT
NA	TRBV4-1	18	TRBJ2-1	TRBD2	CASSQVPAGLAGAGEQFF	TGCGCCAGCAGCCAAGTCCCGGCGGGACTAGCGGGAGCAGGTGAGCAGTTCTTC
NA	TRBV28	15	TRBJ2-7	NA	CASSPLDSATYEQYF	TGTGCCAGCAGTCCCCTCGACAGCGCAACCTACGAGCAGTACTTC
NA	TRBV11-2	15	TRBJ2-7	TRBD1	CASSLFTGQTSEQYF	TGTGCCAGCAGCTTATTTACGGGACAGACGTCCGAGCAGTACTTC
NA	TRBV13	16	TRBJ2-3	NA	CASSVLRDLTADTQYF	TGTGCCAGCAGCGTCCTCCGGGACCTCACCGCAGATACGCAGTATTTT
NA	TRBV9	14	TRBJ2-3	NA	CASSPEGGTDTQYF	TGTGCCAGCAGCCCCGAGGGGGGCACAGATACGCAGTATTTT
NA	TRBV6-4	12	TRBJ1-5	NA	CASGPHNQPQHF	TGTGCCAGCGGGCCACACAATCAGCCCCAGCATTTT
NA	TRBV19	16	TRBJ1-2	NA	CASSLRVARTGYGYTF	TGTGCCAGTAGTCTCCGAGTGGCGCGGACGGGCTATGGCTACACCTTC
NA	TRBV5-4	12	TRBJ1-1	NA	CASGTGLGGAFF	TGTGCCAGCGGAACAGGGTTAGGTGGGGCTTTCTTT
NA	TRBV27	14	TRBJ2-3	TRBD1	CARPRDRGRDTQYF	TGTGCCAGACCCAGGGACAGGGGCAGGGATACGCAGTATTTT
NA	TRBV5-4	14	TRBJ1-1	NA	CASSLDLGDTEAFF	TGTGCCAGCAGCTTGGACCTGGGCGACACTGAAGCTTTCTTT